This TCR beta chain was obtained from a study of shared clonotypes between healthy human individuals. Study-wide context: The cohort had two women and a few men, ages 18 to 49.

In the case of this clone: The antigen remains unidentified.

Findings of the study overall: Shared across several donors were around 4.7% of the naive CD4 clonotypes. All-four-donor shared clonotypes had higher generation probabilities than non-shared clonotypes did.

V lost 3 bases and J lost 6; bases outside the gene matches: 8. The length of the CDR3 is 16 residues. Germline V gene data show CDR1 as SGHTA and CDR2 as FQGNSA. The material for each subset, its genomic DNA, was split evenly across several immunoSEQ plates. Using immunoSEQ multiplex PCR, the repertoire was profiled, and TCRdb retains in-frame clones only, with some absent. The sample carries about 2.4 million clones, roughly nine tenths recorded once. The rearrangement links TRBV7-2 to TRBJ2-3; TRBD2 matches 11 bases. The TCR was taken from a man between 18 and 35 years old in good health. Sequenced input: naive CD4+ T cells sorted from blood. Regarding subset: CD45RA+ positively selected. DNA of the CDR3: TGTGCCAGCAGCTTGACTAGCGGGGCACCGGGGGATACGCAGTATTTT. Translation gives CASSLTSGAPGDTQYF.